This T cell receptor (beta chain) originates from a study of shared clonotypes between healthy human individuals. Across the study: Every donor yielded three CD4 naive, three CD4 memory, two CD8 naive and one CD8 memory plate.

Running of the assay took place at deep level. This table comes from immunoSEQ multiplex PCR, and its TCRdb copy is limited to in-frame clones, with some not included. The sample contains around 1.1 million clones, 78% of which appear only once. Broader study findings: Against clonotypes common to all four donors, non-shared ones had lower generation probabilities. In this cohort, only blood was sampled, and tissue repertoires likely differ.

Germline CDR1 and CDR2: LNHDA and SQIVND (reference sequence). The length of the CDR3 is 15 residues. J gave up 3 bases and V 4 bases, and 4 bases lay outside the gene matches. This clone was recorded a few times. Its target is not known. The sequencing input was memory CD4+ T cells from PBMCs. Sample subset: CD45RA-negative fraction. This TCR was recovered from a man in his late teens or twenties in good health. Some clones in this sample may be carry-over from other donors' samples. The chain couples TRBV19 to TRBJ2-2, with 8 bases aligning to TRBD2. CDR3 coding DNA: TGTGCCAGTAGTAAAACTAGCGGAGACACCGGGGAGCTGTTTTTT. It translates to CASSKTSGDTGELFF.